Below are 12 T cell receptor beta chains sequenced from a single sample in a study of blood T cell repertoires in COVID-19. Libraries were prepared by immunoSEQ multiplex PCR; TCRdb keeps only in-frame clonotypes and omits some of them. Among roughly 40,000 clones listed, about 87% were seen once. The source material was peripheral blood. The origin of the receptors is a woman in her sixties or seventies with acute or convalescent COVID-19.

The rearrangement joins TRBV5-1 to TRBJ2-5, with TRBD1 matching over 11 bases. Germline assignment: CDR1 SGHRS and CDR2 YFSETQ. The CDR3 has 16 amino acids. Trimming cost V 5 bases and J 5 bases; bases outside gene matches: 11. The CDR3 DNA is TGCGCCAGCAGACCGGGGGGAGGACAGGGGGCCGAGACCCAGTACTTC. Amino acids: CASRPGGGQGAETQYF.

The chain links TRBV2 to TRBJ1-1; 9 nucleotides agree with TRBD1. The V segment lost 5 bases and the J segment 4 bases; nucleotides outside the gene matches: 8. The CDR3 is 15 residues long. In germline, CDR1 is SNHLY, CDR2 FYNNEI. The CDR3 DNA reads TGTGCCAGCAGTCATGAGACAGGGGGTCGCACTGAAGCTTTCTTT. It codes for CASSHETGGRTEAFF.

CDR3 nucleotide sequence: TGCGCCAGCAGCTTGAGGCTAGCGGAGAATGAGCAGTTCTTC. It translates to CASSLRLAENEQFF. This chain connects TRBV5-1 to TRBJ2-1; 7 bases align to TRBD2. The CDR3 contains 14 residues. After removal of 1 base from V and 7 bases from J, the junction contained 5 bases not matched to a gene. Germline lookup yields CDR1 SGHRS and CDR2 YFSETQ.

This clone was seen a single time. The chain carries TRBV24-1 and TRBJ1-2; TRBD1 might be the D (5 bases). The CDR3 covers 12 residues. Trimming left V 6 bases short and J 3 bases short, with 7 bases between. Germline CDR1 reads KGHDR; CDR2 reads SFDVKD. The CDR3, as DNA: TGTGCCACCAGTTCGGGGGACTATGGCTACACCTTC. Residues: CATSSGDYGYTF.

The rearrangement links TRBV30 to TRBJ1-3; D is uncertain. The CDR3 covers 16 residues. The V gene's germline CDR1 is GTSNPN and CDR2 SVGIG (reference sequence). Trimming cost V 0 bases and J 1 base, with 13 bases left between them. CDR3 nucleotides: TGTGCCTGGAGTGTACTATCTCGGGGATCTGGAAACACCATATATTTT. Translated: CAWSVLSRGSGNTIYF.

The CDR3: CAWSITGYTEAFF. The CDR3 DNA is TGTGCCTGGAGTATCACAGGTTACACTGAAGCTTTCTTT. This chain links TRBV30 with TRBJ1-1; maybe TRBD1 (5 bases). V lost 2 bases to trimming and J lost 3 bases, with 10 bases between them. The CDR3 consists of 13 residues. Germline V gene sequence: CDR1 GTSNPN, CDR2 SVGIG (reference sequence).

The gene calls are TRBV18 and TRBJ2-1, with D possibly TRBD2 on 6 matching bases. The length of the CDR3 is 12 residues. Germline CDR1 is KGHSH and CDR2 is LQKENI. The V end was cut by 6 bases, the J end by 7 bases, with 10 bases between. The CDR3 protein is CASSEGMNEQFF. CDR3 nucleotide sequence: TGTGCCAGCTCGGAGGGTATGAATGAGCAGTTCTTC.

This chain uses TRBV6-2 or TRBV6-3 with TRBJ2-7; TRBD2 agrees at 10 bases. The CDR3 loop spans 15 amino acids. Looked up from germline, CDR1 is MNHEY and CDR2 is SVGEGT. The V and J ends lost 7 bases and 7 bases, in that order; junction bases with no gene match: 13. This CDR3 is CASTPRGAGGREQYV. CDR3 coding DNA: TGTGCCAGCACCCCCCGGGGAGCGGGGGGGCGAGAGCAGTACGTC.

This clone was observed a single time. The V and J genes are TRBV7-7 and TRBJ2-5; possibly TRBD1 for D (6 bases). In germline, CDR1 is SSHAT, CDR2 FNYEAQ (reference sequence). This CDR3 has 13 residues. V lost 5 bases and J 5 bases, leaving 12 bases between the germline ends. CDR3 sequence (DNA): TGTGCCAGCAGCCCGGAAAGGGGGGAGACCCAGTACTTC. This codes for CASSPERGETQYF.

The J gene is TRBJ1-2, the V gene TRBV23-1, with 7 positions matching TRBD1. Being an ORF, TRBV23-1 has a function that is uncertain. V shed 6 bases and J 1 base; nucleotides not matched to a gene: 5. This CDR3 is built from 14 residues. The CDR3 region has the DNA TGCGCCAGCAGGGGTAACAGGGGTAACTATGGCTACACCTTC. It translates to CASRGNRGNYGYTF.

The rearrangement links TRBV5-1 to TRBJ2-5, with 10 bases identical to TRBD2. The CDR3 length is 16 residues. With 3 bases clipped from V and 1 base from J, the junction kept 6 bases outside the gene matches. Germline CDR1 is SGHRS and CDR2 is YFSETQ. The CDR3 reads CASSWGERGGQETQYF. The CDR3 nucleotides are TGCGCCAGCAGCTGGGGGGAGCGGGGGGGCCAAGAGACCCAGTACTTC. Variable domain in full (rest from reference TRBV5-1 and TRBJ2-5): KAGVTQTPRYLIKTRGQQVTLSCSPISGHRSVSWYQQTPGQGLQFLFEYFSETQRNKGNFPGRFSGRQFSNSRSEMNVSTLELGDSALYLCASSWGERGGQETQYFGPGTRLLVL.

This clone was observed a few times. V gene TRBV2 combines with J gene TRBJ1-1, with D possibly being TRBD1 (5 bases). The germline CDR1 and CDR2 sequences are SNHLY and FYNNEI. CDR3 size: 12 residues. V was clipped by 9 bases and J by 4 bases, with 12 bases between them. The chain's CDR3 is CARRVGATEAFF. The CDR3, as DNA: TGTGCCAGAAGGGTTGGGGCCACTGAAGCTTTCTTT.